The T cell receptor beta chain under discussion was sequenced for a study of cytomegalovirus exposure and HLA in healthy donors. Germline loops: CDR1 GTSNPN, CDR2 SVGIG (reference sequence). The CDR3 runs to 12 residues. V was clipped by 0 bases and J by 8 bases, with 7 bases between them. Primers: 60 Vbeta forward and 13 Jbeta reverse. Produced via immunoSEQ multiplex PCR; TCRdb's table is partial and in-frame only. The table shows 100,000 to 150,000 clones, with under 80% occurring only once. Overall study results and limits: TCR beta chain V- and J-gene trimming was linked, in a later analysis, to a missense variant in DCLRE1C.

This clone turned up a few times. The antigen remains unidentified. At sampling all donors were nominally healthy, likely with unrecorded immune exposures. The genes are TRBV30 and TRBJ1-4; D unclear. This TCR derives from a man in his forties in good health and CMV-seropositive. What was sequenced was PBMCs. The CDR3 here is CAWSVNQEKLFF. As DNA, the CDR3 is TGTGCCTGGAGTGTAAATCAAGAAAAACTGTTTTTT. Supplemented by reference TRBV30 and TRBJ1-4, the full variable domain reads SQTIHQWPATLVQPVGSPLSLECTVEGTSNPNLYWYRQAAGRGLQLLFYSVGIGQISSEVPQNLSASRPQDRQFILSSKKLLLSDSGFYLCAWSVNQEKLFFGSGTQLSVL.